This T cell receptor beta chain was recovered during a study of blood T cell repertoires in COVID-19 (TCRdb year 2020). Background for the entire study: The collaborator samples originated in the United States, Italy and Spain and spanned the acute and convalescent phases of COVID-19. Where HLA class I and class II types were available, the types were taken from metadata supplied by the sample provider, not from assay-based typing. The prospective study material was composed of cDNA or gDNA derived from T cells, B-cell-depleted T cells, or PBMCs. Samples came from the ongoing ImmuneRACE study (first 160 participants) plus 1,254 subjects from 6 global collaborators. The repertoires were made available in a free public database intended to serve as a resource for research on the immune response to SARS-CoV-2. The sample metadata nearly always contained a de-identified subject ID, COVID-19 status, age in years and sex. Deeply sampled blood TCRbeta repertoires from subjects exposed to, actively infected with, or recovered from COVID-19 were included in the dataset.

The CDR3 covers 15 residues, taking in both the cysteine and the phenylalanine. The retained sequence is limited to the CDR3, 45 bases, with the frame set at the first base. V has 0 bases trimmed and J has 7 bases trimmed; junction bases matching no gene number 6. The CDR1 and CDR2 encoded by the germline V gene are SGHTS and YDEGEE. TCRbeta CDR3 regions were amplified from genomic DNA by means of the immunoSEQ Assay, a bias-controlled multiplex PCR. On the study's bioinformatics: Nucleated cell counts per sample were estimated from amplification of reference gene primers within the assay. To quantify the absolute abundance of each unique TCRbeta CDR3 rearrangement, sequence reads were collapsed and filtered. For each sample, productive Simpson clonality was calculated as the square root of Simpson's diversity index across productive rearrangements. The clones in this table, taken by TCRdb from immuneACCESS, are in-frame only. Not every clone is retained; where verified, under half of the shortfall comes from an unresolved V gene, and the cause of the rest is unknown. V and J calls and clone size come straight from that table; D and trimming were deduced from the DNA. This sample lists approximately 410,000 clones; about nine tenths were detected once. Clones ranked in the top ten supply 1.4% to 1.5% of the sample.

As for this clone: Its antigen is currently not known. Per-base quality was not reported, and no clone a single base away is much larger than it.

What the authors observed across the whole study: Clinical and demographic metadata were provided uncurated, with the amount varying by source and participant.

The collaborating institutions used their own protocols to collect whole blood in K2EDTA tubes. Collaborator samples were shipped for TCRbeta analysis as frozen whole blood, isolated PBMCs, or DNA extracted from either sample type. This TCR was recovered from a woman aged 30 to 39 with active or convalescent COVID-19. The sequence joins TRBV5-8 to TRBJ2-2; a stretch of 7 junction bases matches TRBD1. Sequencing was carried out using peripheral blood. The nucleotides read TGTGCCAGCAGCTTGGAAGGGGGCGCGATCGGGGAGCTGTTTTTT. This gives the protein CASSLEGGAIGELFF.